These 6 T cell receptor beta chains were all obtained from the same sample, sequenced in a study of cytomegalovirus exposure and HLA in healthy donors. PCR was performed using 60 Vbeta and 13 Jbeta primers. This table comes from immunoSEQ multiplex PCR, and its TCRdb copy is limited to in-frame clones, with some not included. The repertoire holds around 200,000 clones, with about 81% as singletons. The specimen sequenced was PBMCs. These receptors were collected from a man aged 30-40 years in good health and CMV-seropositive.

This clone came up a few times. V gene TRBV27 combines with J gene TRBJ2-1, with 11 bases matching TRBD2. This CDR3 is 15 amino acids long. From germline, CDR1 is MNHEY and CDR2 SMNVEV (reference sequence). V lost 5 bases and J lost 4; bases outside the gene matches: 4. In DNA form, the CDR3 reads TGTGCCAGCAGTCCGACTAGCGGGATGTACAATGAGCAGTTCTTC. Protein sequence: CASSPTSGMYNEQFF.

This chain connects TRBV6-5 to TRBJ1-5; 7 positions match TRBD1. J lost 5 bases, V lost 6 bases, and 7 bases had no gene match. In germline, CDR1 is MNHEY, CDR2 SVGAGI. The CDR3 is made up of 14 amino acids. This chain's CDR3 is CASRGGQRDQPQHF. CDR3 nucleotide sequence: TGTGCCAGCAGAGGGGGACAGAGAGATCAGCCCCAGCATTTT.

V is TRBV10-3 and J is TRBJ1-6, with TRBD1 identical over 11 bases. The CDR3 runs to 15 residues. The trim removed 7 bases at V and 7 bases at J, leaving 6 bases unmatched. Germline V gives CDR1 ENHRY, CDR2 SYGVKD. The CDR3 loop reads CAIKGTGGGNSPLHF. The CDR3 nucleotides are TGTGCCATCAAGGGGACAGGGGGAGGCAATTCACCCCTCCACTTT.

The J gene is TRBJ1-1, the V gene TRBV10-1; 9 bases align to TRBD1. Germline values: CDR1 WNHNN, CDR2 SYGVQD (reference sequence). CDR3 length: 17 amino acids. Unmatched junction bases numbered 15, after V lost 5 bases and J lost 5 bases. The CDR3, as DNA: TGCGCCAGCAGTAAAACGGTTACCGGGACAGGGCTAACTGAAGCTTTCTTT. The encoded protein is CASSKTVTGTGLTEAFF.

CDR3: CASSLEGRTGRPGKTQYF. The CDR3 region has the DNA TGCGCCAGCAGCTTGGAGGGGAGGACCGGGCGGCCGGGAAAGACCCAGTACTTC. The genes are TRBV5-1 and TRBJ2-5; D perhaps matches TRBD2 (6 bases). The CDR3 length is 18 residues. V gave up 0 bases and J gave up 6 bases, with 24 bases separating them. Germline-derived CDR1 and CDR2 are SGHRS and YFSETQ.

The chain has TRBV5-1 and TRBJ2-7; tentatively, D is TRBD2 (6 bases). V shed 4 bases and J shed 7 bases, with 18 bases lying between them. CDR3 length equals 14 residues. From germline, CDR1 is SGHRS and CDR2 YFSETQ. The CDR3: CASSPGTGGEEQYF. The CDR3 bases are TGCGCCAGCAGCCCCGGGACCGGGGGAGAAGAGCAGTACTTC.